This T cell receptor (beta chain) was identified in a study of T cell responses to AZD1222 COVID-19 vaccine. The study, taken as a whole, reports: Only a handful of AZD1222 recipients, more than five in all, had baseline seropositivity.

Clones were sequenced by immunoSEQ multiplex PCR, and TCRdb holds only the in-frame ones, with some missing. In the table there are about 120,000 clones, around nine tenths of which are singletons. With respect to this clone: The antigen remains undetermined.

Source: peripheral blood, taken on day 0 of AZD1222 vaccination. The receptor was derived from an adult in good health.

The CDR3 is CASSYGIRQPQHF. DNA for the CDR3: TGTGCCAGCAGTTACGGGATCAGGCAGCCCCAGCATTTT. This chain connects TRBV6-5 to TRBJ1-5; D uncertain. The V end was cut by 2 bases, the J end by 7 bases, with 9 bases between. CDR3 length: 13 residues. The germline V gene has CDR1 MNHEY and CDR2 SVGAGI.